One and the same sample provided the 32 T cell receptor beta chains below, sequenced in a study of T-cell reconstitution after alpha-beta-depleted transplantation in children. This sample's TCRbeta library carried unique molecular identifier barcodes. TCRdb processed the PCR reads anew with MiXCR; each CDR3 protein has one entry. The sample holds hundreds of thousands of distinct CDR3 sequences, 10% to 13% seen once. This specimen was PBMCs from the stem cell graft donor, taken from the stem cell graft. The receptors were sampled from a human donor who donated a stem cell graft to a child with acute myeloid leukemia.

V is TRBV11-2 and J is TRBJ2-2; D ambiguous. The CDR3 has 12 amino acids. CDR1 is SGHAT and CDR2 is FQNNGV in the germline V gene. Trimming pared 10 bases from V and 4 bases from J, leaving 10 bases between. The CDR3 loop reads CANKGRTGELFF. As DNA, the CDR3 is TGTGCCAACAAGGGCCGCACCGGGGAGCTGTTTTTT.

This clonotype has at least ten counts. This rearrangement joins TRBV15 to TRBJ2-7; TRBD2 matches at 7 bases. V shed 1 base, J shed 3 bases, and the junction held 9 bases outside the gene matches. Germline lookup yields CDR1 LNHNV and CDR2 YYDKDF (reference sequence). This CDR3 comprises 16 residues. CDR3 loop: CATSRGASGKYYEQYF. CDR3 DNA: TGTGCCACCAGCAGAGGGGCTAGCGGAAAGTACTACGAGCAGTACTTC.

CDR3 DNA sequence: TGTGCCAGCAGACTTGGGACAGGTTGGGCCACTGAAGCTTTCTTT. Translation gives CASRLGTGWATEAFF. The V call is TRBV6-1, the J call TRBJ1-1; 8 nucleotides match TRBD1. CDR1 and CDR2 from the germline V gene are MNHNS and SASEGT. The CDR3 runs 15 residues. The V segment lost 6 bases and the J segment 4 bases; nucleotides outside the gene matches: 10.

This clonotype was seen at least ten times. The chain has TRBV5-1 and TRBJ2-7; D could derive from TRBD1 or TRBD2 (5 bases each). V lost 0 bases to trimming and J lost 4 bases, with 14 bases between them. The CDR3 is 15 residues long. Per the germline V gene, CDR1 is SGHRS and CDR2 is YFSETQ. The CDR3: CASSLAGAAQYEQYF. The CDR3 region has the DNA TGCGCCAGCAGCTTGGCCGGGGCAGCACAATACGAGCAGTACTTC. The variable domain in full, completed from reference TRBV5-1 and TRBJ2-7, reads KAGVTQTPRYLIKTRGQQVTLSCSPISGHRSVSWYQQTPGQGLQFLFEYFSETQRNKGNFPGRFSGRQFSNSRSEMNVSTLELGDSALYLCASSLAGAAQYEQYFGPGTRLTVT.

This clonotype has more than one count but fewer than ten. This rearrangement joins TRBV20-1 to TRBJ1-5; D uncertain. V shed 3 bases and J shed 0 bases, with 12 bases lying between them. CDR3 length equals 15 residues. CDR1 and CDR2 (germline): DFQATT, SNEGSKA (reference sequence). In DNA form, the CDR3 reads TGCAGTGCTAGGTGGGGAGGGTCTAGCAATCAGCCCCAGCATTTT. This translates into CSARWGGSSNQPQHF.

This chain connects TRBV7-9 to TRBJ1-1; no reliable D call. Trimming took off 5 bases at V and 4 bases at J, with 17 bases between the two ends. Germline lookup yields CDR1 SEHNR and CDR2 FQNEAQ (reference sequence). The CDR3 runs to 15 residues. The CDR3 coding sequence is TGTGCCAGCAGCCCGGGGTATAGGGTGGGCACTGAAGCTTTCTTT. It specifies CASSPGYRVGTEAFF.

V usage is TRBV7-6 and J usage is TRBJ2-7; a weak D match, TRBD1 (5 bases). Germline V gene lookup returns CDR1 SGHVS and CDR2 FNYEAQ. This CDR3 has 17 amino acids. V shed 1 base and J shed 2 bases, with 18 bases lying between them. The CDR3 region has the DNA TGTGCCAGCAGCTTAGAGGGCAGGGCAAGTTCGGCCTACGAGCAGTACTTC. Encoded protein: CASSLEGRASSAYEQYF.

This clonotype has ten or more counts. The gene calls are TRBV25-1 and TRBJ2-1, with 12 bases fitting TRBD2. The V gene's germline CDR1 is MGHDK and CDR2 SYGVNS. V trimming: 1 base; J trimming: 6 bases; junction bases outside the gene matches: 4. This CDR3 is built from 16 residues. CDR3 protein: CASSESLAGGGNEQFF. CDR3 sequence (DNA): TGTGCCAGCAGTGAATCTCTAGCGGGAGGGGGCAATGAGCAGTTCTTC.

This clonotype was counted at least ten times. V and J are TRBV12-3 or TRBV12-4 and TRBJ2-7; 14 bases are shared with TRBD2. CDR3 length equals 16 residues. V shed 4 bases, J shed 1 base, and the junction held 3 bases outside the gene matches. Here the CDR3 reads CASSSRTSGGSYEQYF. DNA for the CDR3: TGTGCCAGCAGTTCCCGGACTAGCGGGGGGTCCTACGAGCAGTACTTC.

This rearrangement joins TRBV20-1 to TRBJ1-5; 7 bases map to TRBD1. CDR1 and CDR2 from the germline V gene are DFQATT and SNEGSKA (reference sequence). The CDR3 is 13 residues long. Unmatched junction bases numbered 4, after V lost 5 bases and J lost 3 bases. The CDR3 region has the DNA TGCAGTGCTCCCAGGGGGAACAATCAGCCCCAGCATTTT. Amino acids: CSAPRGNNQPQHF.

This clonotype was counted only a few times. The rearrangement joins TRBV21-1 to TRBJ2-7; the table's D call TRBD2 went unverified against the DNA. TRBV21-1 is shown as a pseudogene. This CDR3 spans 14 amino acids. The CDR3 sequence is CARSGLAGAGEQYF. The CDR3 DNA reads as TGTGCCAGAAGCGGACTAGCGGGAGCTGGCGAGCAGTACTTC.

A few counts support this clonotype. A much more abundant neighbour one base away suggests this may be a read error. This sequence joins TRBV5-1 and TRBJ2-1; 7 bases line up with TRBD2. The junction had 3 bases not matched to a gene; V was cut back by 0 bases and J by 3 bases. The CDR3 covers 15 residues. The germline gives CDR1 SGHRS, CDR2 YFSETQ. The CDR3 loop is CASSLELADYNEQFF. In DNA, the CDR3 is TGCGCCAGCAGCTTGGAGCTAGCGGACTACAATGAGCAGTTCTTC.

The gene calls are TRBV30 and TRBJ2-7, with TRBD1 matching 11 bases. This CDR3 comprises 14 residues. Germline lookup yields CDR1 GTSNPN and CDR2 SVGIG (reference sequence). With 4 bases clipped from V and 6 bases from J, the junction kept 8 bases outside the gene matches. In DNA, the CDR3 is TGTGCCTGGATAAGAGGGGACAGGGGGGTCGAGCAGTACTTC. Its translation: CAWIRGDRGVEQYF.

This clonotype has only a few counts. V is TRBV7-9 and J is TRBJ2-6; no clear D. The CDR3 runs 16 residues. CDR1 is SEHNR, CDR2 FQNEAQ, per germline (reference sequence). Trimming took 5 bases from V and 0 from J, leaving 11 bases between them. CDR3 in DNA: TGTGCCAGCAGCCTCCTAAAGGGCTCTGGGGCCAACGTCCTGACTTTC. Translating gives CASSLLKGSGANVLTF.

The chain employs TRBV11-3 and TRBJ2-7; perhaps TRBD1 as D (6 bases). The V end lost 5 bases, the J end lost 3 bases, and 14 bases lay between the germline ends. Germline V lookup: CDR1 SGHNT, CDR2 YENEEA. The CDR3 length is 14 residues. CDR3 in DNA: TGTGCCAGCAGCCCCAGCCGGGACAACTACGAGCAGTACTTC. Protein sequence: CASSPSRDNYEQYF. Full variable domain (outside the CDR3, taken from reference TRBV11-3 and TRBJ2-7): EAGVVQSPRYKIIEKKQPVAFWCNPISGHNTLYWYLQNLGQGPELLIRYENEEAVDDSQLPKDRFSAERLKGVDSTLKIQPAELGDSAVYLCASSPSRDNYEQYFGPGTRLTVT.

This rearrangement joins TRBV28 to TRBJ2-7; D not resolved. This CDR3 region has 11 residues. V lost 6 bases, J lost 4 bases, and 7 bases lay in between. Looked up from germline, CDR1 is MDHEN and CDR2 is SYDVKM. CDR3 sequence: CASRTDYEQYF. CDR3 DNA sequence: TGTGCCAGCAGGACTGATTACGAGCAGTACTTC.

This clonotype showed up many times. The chain couples TRBV9 to TRBJ2-3; D remains unclear. The CDR3 runs 15 residues. Trimming stripped 0 bases from V and 2 bases from J, with 10 bases between. The germline V gene encodes CDR1 SGDLS and CDR2 YYNGEE. The CDR3 DNA follows: TGTGCCAGCAGCGTAGCCCCTCTAAACACAGATACGCAGTATTTT. Protein: CASSVAPLNTDTQYF.

The V gene is TRBV12-3 or TRBV12-4, the J gene TRBJ2-3; D unclear. The V gene lost 7 bases and the J gene lost 0 bases, with 8 bases spanning the gap. CDR3 size: 13 residues. CDR3 region: CASKPDSTDTQYF. Here the CDR3 DNA reads TGTGCCAGCAAGCCGGACAGCACAGATACGCAGTATTTT.

The table lists this clonotype with a few counts. The chain links TRBV30 to TRBJ1-1; 8 nucleotides align to TRBD1. Germline CDR1 reads GTSNPN; CDR2 reads SVGIG (reference sequence). The CDR3 is 13 residues long. With 5 bases clipped from V and 1 base from J, the junction kept 3 bases outside the gene matches. CDR3 DNA sequence: TGTGCCTGGCGACAGGGGCCGAACACTGAAGCTTTCTTT. The encoded protein is CAWRQGPNTEAFF.

This clonotype was counted only a few times. The rearrangement links TRBV28 to TRBJ2-7, with TRBD2 matching 7 bases. Germline trimming cut 5 bases from V and 6 bases from J; bases unmatched to any gene: 13. Per the germline V gene, CDR1 is MDHEN and CDR2 is SYDVKM. This CDR3 comprises 15 residues. CDR3 loop: CASSILRAGVGEQYF. CDR3 coding DNA: TGTGCCAGCAGTATTCTTCGCGCGGGAGTGGGCGAGCAGTACTTC.

The V gene is TRBV12-3 or TRBV12-4, the J gene TRBJ2-1; TRBD2 matches at 9 bases. This CDR3 contains 15 residues. V dropped 7 bases and J dropped 4; count of bases not matched to a gene: 8. DNA for the CDR3: TGTGCCAGCAAGTTTAGGACTAGCGCTTACAATGAGCAGTTCTTC. Amino acids: CASKFRTSAYNEQFF.

At least ten counts were recorded for this clonotype. J is TRBJ2-1 and V is TRBV15; D possibly uses TRBD1 or TRBD2 (5 bases each). The germline V gene encodes CDR1 LNHNV and CDR2 YYDKDF (reference sequence). V gave up 4 bases and J gave up 0 bases, with 10 bases separating them. CDR3 length: 15 residues. CDR3 bases: TGTGCCACCAGCACCGGGGCTAACTCCTACAATGAGCAGTTCTTC. This sequence encodes CATSTGANSYNEQFF.

The genes are TRBV20-1 and TRBJ1-1; 7 positions match TRBD1. V lost 4 bases to trimming and J lost 5 bases; unmatched junction nucleotides: 7. The CDR3 extends over 13 amino acids. CDR1 and CDR2 from the germline V gene are DFQATT and SNEGSKA (reference sequence). The CDR3 loop is CSAIRGRETEAFF. CDR3 bases: TGCAGTGCTATTAGGGGGCGGGAGACTGAAGCTTTCTTT.

The rearrangement joins TRBV7-9 to TRBJ2-5; 11 nucleotides agree with TRBD1. CDR3 length: 15 residues. Germline V gives CDR1 SEHNR, CDR2 FQNEAQ (reference sequence). The V and J ends lost 3 bases and 3 bases, in that order; junction bases with no gene match: 3. CDR3 loop: CASSFWTGGEETQYF. The CDR3, as DNA: TGTGCCAGCAGCTTCTGGACAGGGGGCGAAGAGACCCAGTACTTC.

Ten or more counts support this clonotype. The rearrangement uses TRBV7-6 and TRBJ1-4; a weak D match, TRBD1 (6 bases). The CDR3 length is 15 residues. Per germline, CDR1 SGHVS and CDR2 FNYEAQ. Trimming took off 5 bases at V and 3 bases at J, with 13 bases between the two ends. Here the CDR3 DNA reads TGTGCCAGCAGCCCCAGGGGTGAGGCTAATGAAAAACTGTTTTTT. It encodes CASSPRGEANEKLFF.

This clonotype was seen many times. The chain combines TRBV15 with TRBJ2-1; D unresolved. CDR1 is LNHNV and CDR2 is YYDKDF in the germline V gene (reference sequence). V dropped 4 bases and J dropped 2 bases, with 12 bases sitting between them. The CDR3 length is 15 residues. The CDR3 bases are TGTGCCACCAGCATCCGAACCGGGCCCTACAATGAGCAGTTCTTC. Encoded protein: CATSIRTGPYNEQFF.

A few counts support this clonotype. The chain joins TRBV27 to TRBJ2-7; 10 nucleotides match TRBD1. V lost 6 bases to trimming and J lost 1 base; unmatched junction nucleotides: 6. Germline loops: CDR1 MNHEY, CDR2 SMNVEV (reference sequence). The length of the CDR3 is 15 residues. The CDR3 DNA reads as TGTGCCAGCAGGACAGGGGGCGGTGAATCCTACGAGCAGTACTTC. It is translated as CASRTGGGESYEQYF.

There are a few counts of this clonotype. This rearrangement joins TRBV28 to TRBJ2-5, with 9 bases aligning to TRBD2. Trimming took 2 bases from V and 4 from J; bases not matched to a gene: 5. The CDR3 has 15 residues. Germline V gene data show CDR1 as MDHEN and CDR2 as SYDVKM. The CDR3 loop is CASSLTASGTETQYF. DNA of the CDR3: TGTGCCAGCAGTTTAACGGCTAGCGGGACAGAGACCCAGTACTTC.

The sample holds many counts of this clonotype. The J gene is TRBJ2-7, the V gene TRBV6-6; 11 nucleotides agree with TRBD1. Germline CDR1 MNHNY, CDR2 SVGAGI (reference sequence). V was clipped by 7 bases and J by 6 bases; unmatched bases: 5. The CDR3 runs to 13 residues. The CDR3 protein is CASTRTGGGEQYF. In nucleotides, the CDR3 is TGTGCCAGCACAAGGACAGGGGGCGGCGAGCAGTACTTC.

This clonotype came up many times. The CDR3 sequence is CASSVQGWVDQPQHF. Written as DNA, the CDR3 is TGTGCCAGCAGTGTTCAGGGGTGGGTCGATCAGCCCCAGCATTTT. The V call is TRBV6-1, the J call TRBJ1-5, with D perhaps TRBD1 (6 bases). V was cut by 4 bases and J by 5 bases, with 15 bases left in between. Germline CDR1 MNHNS, CDR2 SASEGT. CDR3 length equals 15 residues.

This chain joins TRBV11-2 and TRBJ2-1; 10 bases match TRBD2. Germline V gene sequence: CDR1 SGHAT, CDR2 FQNNGV. The CDR3 is 14 residues long. With V trimmed by 10 bases and J by 1 base, 4 bases remained unmatched. The CDR3 DNA reads TGTGCCACCCCGACTAGCGGGTCCTACAATGAGCAGTTCTTC. Translating it yields CATPTSGSYNEQFF.

The chain links TRBV30 to TRBJ2-7; D uncertain. V dropped 4 bases and J dropped 2 bases, with 15 bases sitting between them. Germline CDR1 reads GTSNPN; CDR2 reads SVGIG (reference sequence). The CDR3 spans 14 residues. In DNA, the CDR3 is TGTGCCTGGAAGGTCTCTAGTCAAACCTACGAGCAGTACTTC. This translates into CAWKVSSQTYEQYF.